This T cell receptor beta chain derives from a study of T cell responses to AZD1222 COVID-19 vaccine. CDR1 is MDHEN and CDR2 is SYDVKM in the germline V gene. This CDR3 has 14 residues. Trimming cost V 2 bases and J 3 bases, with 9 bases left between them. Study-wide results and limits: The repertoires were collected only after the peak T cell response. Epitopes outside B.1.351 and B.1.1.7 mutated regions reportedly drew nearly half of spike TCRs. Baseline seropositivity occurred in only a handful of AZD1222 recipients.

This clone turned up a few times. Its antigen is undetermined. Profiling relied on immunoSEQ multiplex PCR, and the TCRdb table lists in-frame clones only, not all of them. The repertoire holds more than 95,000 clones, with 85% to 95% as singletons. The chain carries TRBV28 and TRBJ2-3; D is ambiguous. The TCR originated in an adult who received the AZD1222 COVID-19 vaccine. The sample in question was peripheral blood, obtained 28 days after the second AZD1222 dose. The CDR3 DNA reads TGTGCCAGCAGTTTAGACCGAGATACAGATACGCAGTATTTT. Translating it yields CASSLDRDTDTQYF.